What follows are 9 T cell receptor beta chains derived from one specimen sequenced in a study of vaccination effects on CD4 cells after COVID-19 (dated 2022 in TCRdb). In the ViraFEST assay, PBMC were stimulated with viral peptide pools, and antigen-specific CD4+ T cell clonotypes were then identified by expansion using TCR sequencing. After less than eleven days of culture, CD4+ T cells were isolated with the EasySep CD4+ T cell isolation kit. The absence of prior SARS-CoV-2 infection in healthy vaccine recipients was confirmed by negative nucleocapsid antibodies before and after vaccination. The method behind the library was the immunoSEQ multiplex PCR assay. Imported from immuneACCESS, the table was reduced by TCRdb to in-frame sequences with V and J called. These copies leave out some clones; in studies compared against another copy, an unresolved V gene accounts for under half, and the cause of the remainder is not known. This sample has tens of thousands of clones in its table, and around three quarters of those were observed once. The ten largest clones represent 3.5% to 4.5% of the sample.

These TCRs are of unknown antigen specificity. The material was CD4+ T cells from PBMCs cultured with HCoV-OC43 spike peptides, obtained before COVID-19 vaccination. The cell subset or site tag for this specimen amounts to: HCoV-OC43 spike overlapping peptide pool stimulation. All receptors come from a human donor who received a COVID-19 vaccine.

This chain joins TRBV9 and TRBJ2-2; D gene uncertain. This CDR3 has 15 amino acids. CDR1 SGDLS and CDR2 YYNGEE come from the germline V gene. The V gene lost 4 bases and the J gene lost 1 base, with 11 bases spanning the gap. The CDR3 region has the DNA TGTGCCAGCAGCCTCAACGTTCTGAACACCGGGGAGCTGTTTTTT. Amino acid sequence: CASSLNVLNTGELFF. The variable domain in full, completed from reference TRBV9 and TRBJ2-2, reads DSGVTQTPKHLITATGQRVTLRCSPRSGDLSVYWYQQSLDQGLQFLIQYYNGEERAKGNILERFSAQQFPDLHSELNLSSLELGDSALYFCASSLNVLNTGELFFGEGSRLTVL.

This rearrangement joins TRBV5-1 to TRBJ2-5; D possibly corresponds to TRBD1 (5 bases). Between the trimmed V and J ends, which lost 6 bases and 2 bases, there was a span of 11 bases. The germline gives CDR1 SGHRS, CDR2 YFSETQ. The CDR3 runs 13 residues. This CDR3 reads CASTERGQETQYF. DNA of the CDR3: TGCGCCAGCACGGAAAGGGGTCAAGAGACCCAGTACTTC.

The chain joins TRBV21-1 to TRBJ1-4; whether TRBD1, the table's D call, matches the DNA was not checked. TRBV21-1 is annotated as a pseudogene. CDR3 length: 14 amino acids. The CDR3 reads CALGQGERREKLFF. In nucleotides, the CDR3 is TGTGCCTTAGGACAGGGGGAGCGGCGCGAAAAACTGTTTTTT.

This chain joins TRBV6-2 or TRBV6-3 and TRBJ2-5, with 7 bases that match TRBD2. CDR1 MNHEY and CDR2 SVGEGT come from the germline V gene. This CDR3 contains 14 residues. V trimming: 0 bases; J trimming: 4 bases; junction bases outside the gene matches: 2. CDR3 bases: TGTGCCAGCAGTTACTCGACGGGGGGAGAGACCCAGTACTTC. Protein product: CASSYSTGGETQYF.

The rearrangement links TRBV4-1 to TRBJ1-2, with 8 bases that match TRBD1. Germline-derived CDR1 and CDR2 are MGHRA and YSYEKL. CDR3 length equals 18 residues. V was clipped by 1 base and J by 4 bases; unmatched bases: 14. CDR3 nucleotide sequence: TGCGCCAGCAGCCAAGCCGGACAGGGCCTTCGGTCAGCCTATGGCTACACCTTC. It encodes CASSQAGQGLRSAYGYTF.

This sequence joins TRBV19 and TRBJ1-1, with a weak D call TRBD1 (5 bases). The germline V gene encodes CDR1 LNHDA and CDR2 SQIVND (reference sequence). V dropped 3 bases and J dropped 4 bases, with 9 bases sitting between them. This CDR3 region has 13 residues. This CDR3 is CASSMTGTTEAFF. In DNA form, the CDR3 reads TGTGCCAGTAGTATGACGGGGACCACTGAAGCTTTCTTT.

This CDR3 is CASSLGFGTGQETQYF. DNA for the CDR3: TGCGCCAGCAGCTTGGGGTTTGGGACAGGCCAAGAGACCCAGTACTTC. The chain joins TRBV5-1 to TRBJ2-5, with 8 bases identical to TRBD1. CDR3 length: 16 amino acids. Germline lookup yields CDR1 SGHRS and CDR2 YFSETQ. Unmatched junction bases numbered 5, after V lost 0 bases and J lost 1 base.

The V and J genes are TRBV20-1 and TRBJ1-1; D is undetermined. CDR1 is DFQATT and CDR2 is SNEGSKA in the germline V gene (reference sequence). The length of the CDR3 is 13 residues. Trimming removed 3 bases from V and 0 bases from J, with 8 bases in between. CDR3 nucleotide sequence: TGCAGTGCTAGTTCACCTATGAACACTGAAGCTTTCTTT. Translation: CSASSPMNTEAFF.

The chain recombines TRBV7-9 with TRBJ1-1, with TRBD1 as a possible D gene (5 bases). The CDR3 covers 14 residues. The germline V gene encodes CDR1 SEHNR and CDR2 FQNEAQ (reference sequence). Trimming left V 2 bases short and J 3 bases short, with 10 bases between. CDR3: CASSLWGGDTEAFF. The CDR3 DNA follows: TGTGCCAGCAGCTTATGGGGCGGCGACACTGAAGCTTTCTTT.